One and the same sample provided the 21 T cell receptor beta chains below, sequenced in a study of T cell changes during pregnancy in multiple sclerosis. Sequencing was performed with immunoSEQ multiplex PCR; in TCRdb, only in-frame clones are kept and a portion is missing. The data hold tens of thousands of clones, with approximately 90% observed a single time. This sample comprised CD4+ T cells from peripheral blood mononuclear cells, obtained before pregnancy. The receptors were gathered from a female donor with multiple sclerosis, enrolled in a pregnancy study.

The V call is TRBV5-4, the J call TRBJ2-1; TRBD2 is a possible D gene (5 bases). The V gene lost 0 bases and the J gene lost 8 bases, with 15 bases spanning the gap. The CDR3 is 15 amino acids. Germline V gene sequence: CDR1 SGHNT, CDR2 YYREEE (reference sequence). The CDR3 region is CASSLEPFPGDEQFF. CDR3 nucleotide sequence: TGTGCCAGCAGCTTGGAGCCGTTTCCCGGGGATGAGCAGTTCTTC.

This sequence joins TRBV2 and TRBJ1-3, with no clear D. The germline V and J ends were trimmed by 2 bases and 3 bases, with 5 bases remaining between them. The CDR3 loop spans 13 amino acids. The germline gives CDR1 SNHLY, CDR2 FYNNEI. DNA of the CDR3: TGTGCCAGCAGTGAAACAGATGGAAACACCATATATTTT. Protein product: CASSETDGNTIYF.

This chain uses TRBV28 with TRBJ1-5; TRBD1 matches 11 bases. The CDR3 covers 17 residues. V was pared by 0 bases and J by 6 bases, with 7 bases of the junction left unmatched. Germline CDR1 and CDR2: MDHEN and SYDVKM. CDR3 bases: TGTGCCAGCAGTTTATGGGTCGGGACAGGGGGAAGTCAGCCCCAGCATTTT. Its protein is CASSLWVGTGGSQPQHF.

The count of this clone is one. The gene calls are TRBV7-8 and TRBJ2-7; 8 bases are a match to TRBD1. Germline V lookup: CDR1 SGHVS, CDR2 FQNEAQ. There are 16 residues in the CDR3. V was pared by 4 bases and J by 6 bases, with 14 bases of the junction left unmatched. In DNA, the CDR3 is TGTGCCAGCAGCTCTATCTCCGGGACAGGCGCAGGCGAGCAGTACTTC. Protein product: CASSSISGTGAGEQYF.

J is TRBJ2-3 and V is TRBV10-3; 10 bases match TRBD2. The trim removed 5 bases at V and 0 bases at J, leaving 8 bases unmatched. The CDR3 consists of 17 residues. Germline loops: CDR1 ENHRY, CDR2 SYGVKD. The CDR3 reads CAISSHLAGASTDTQYF. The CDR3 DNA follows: TGTGCCATCAGTTCCCACCTAGCGGGGGCCAGCACAGATACGCAGTATTTT.

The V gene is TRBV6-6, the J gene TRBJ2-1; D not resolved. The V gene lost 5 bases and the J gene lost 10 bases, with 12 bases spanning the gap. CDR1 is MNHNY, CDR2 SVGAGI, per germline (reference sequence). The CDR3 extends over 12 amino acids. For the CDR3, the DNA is TGTGCCAGCAGTACGATAGCCGGGGAGCAGTTCTTC. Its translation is CASSTIAGEQFF.

CDR3 in DNA: TGTGCCAGCAGCAGGGGGGGGCGGGAGACCCAGTACTTC. Translating gives CASSRGGRETQYF. The chain couples TRBV5-6 to TRBJ2-5, with a tentative D call TRBD2 (7 bases). CDR1 is SGHDT, CDR2 YYEEEE, per germline. The CDR3 sequence is 13 residues long. V shed 4 bases and J shed 5 bases, with 12 bases lying between them.

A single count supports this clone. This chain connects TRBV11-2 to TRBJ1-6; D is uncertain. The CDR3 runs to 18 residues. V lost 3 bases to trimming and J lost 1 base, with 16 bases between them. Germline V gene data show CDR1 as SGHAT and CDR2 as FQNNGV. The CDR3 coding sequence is TGTGCCAGCAGCTTGGTCCCGACAACAAGATCCTATAATTCACCCCTCCACTTT. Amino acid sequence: CASSLVPTTRSYNSPLHF. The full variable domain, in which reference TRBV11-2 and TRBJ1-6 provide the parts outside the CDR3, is EAGVAQSPRYKIIEKRQSVAFWCNPISGHATLYWYQQILGQGPKLLIQFQNNGVVDDSQLPKDRFSAERLKGVDSTLKIQPAKLEDSAVYLCASSLVPTTRSYNSPLHFGNGTRLTVT.

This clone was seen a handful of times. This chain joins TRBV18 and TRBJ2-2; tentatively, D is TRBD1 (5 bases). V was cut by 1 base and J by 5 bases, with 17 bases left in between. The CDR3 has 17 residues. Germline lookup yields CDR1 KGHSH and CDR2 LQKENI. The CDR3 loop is CASSPQPPGHPTGELFF. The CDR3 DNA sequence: TGTGCCAGCTCACCACAACCCCCCGGACACCCGACCGGGGAGCTGTTTTTT.

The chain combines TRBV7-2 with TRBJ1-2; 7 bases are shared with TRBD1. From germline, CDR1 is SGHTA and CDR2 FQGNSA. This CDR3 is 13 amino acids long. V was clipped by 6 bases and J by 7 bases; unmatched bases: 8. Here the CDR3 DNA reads TGTGCCAGCAGAAAAGGACAGGACGGTGGCTACACCTTC. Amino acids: CASRKGQDGGYTF. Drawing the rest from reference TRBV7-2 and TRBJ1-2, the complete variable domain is GAGVSQSPSNKVTEKGKDVELRCDPISGHTALYWYRQSLGQGLEFLIYFQGNSAPDKSGLPSDRFSAERTGGSVSTLTIQRTQQEDSAVYLCASRKGQDGGYTFGSGTRLTVV.

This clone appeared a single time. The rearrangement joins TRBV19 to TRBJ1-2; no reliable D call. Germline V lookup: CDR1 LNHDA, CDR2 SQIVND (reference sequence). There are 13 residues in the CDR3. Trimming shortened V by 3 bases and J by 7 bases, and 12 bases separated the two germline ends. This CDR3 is CASSIPGVSGYTF. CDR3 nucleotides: TGTGCCAGTAGTATCCCCGGGGTGAGTGGCTACACCTTC.

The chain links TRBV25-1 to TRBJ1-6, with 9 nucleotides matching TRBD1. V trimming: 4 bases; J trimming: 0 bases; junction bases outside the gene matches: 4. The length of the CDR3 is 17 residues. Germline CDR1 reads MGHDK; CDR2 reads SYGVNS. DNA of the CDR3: TGTGCCAGCAGTGCGGGGACAGGGAGCTCCTATAATTCACCCCTCCACTTT. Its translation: CASSAGTGSSYNSPLHF.

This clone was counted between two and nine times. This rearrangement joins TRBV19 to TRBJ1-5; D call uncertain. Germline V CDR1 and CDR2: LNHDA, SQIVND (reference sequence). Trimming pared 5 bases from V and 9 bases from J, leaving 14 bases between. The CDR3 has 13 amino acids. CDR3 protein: CASSLAQVGPQHF. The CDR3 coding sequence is TGTGCCAGTAGTCTAGCCCAGGTGGGGCCCCAGCATTTT. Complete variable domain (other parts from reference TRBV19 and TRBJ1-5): DGGITQSPKYLFRKEGQNVTLSCEQNLNHDAMYWYRQDPGQGLRLIYYSQIVNDFQKGDIAEGYSVSREKKESFPLTVTSAQKNPTAFYLCASSLAQVGPQHFGDGTRLSIL.

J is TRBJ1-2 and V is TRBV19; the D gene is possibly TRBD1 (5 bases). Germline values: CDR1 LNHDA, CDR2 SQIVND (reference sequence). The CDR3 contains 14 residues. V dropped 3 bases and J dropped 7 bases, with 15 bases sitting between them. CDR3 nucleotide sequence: TGTGCCAGTAGTATGACAATGAGCGGGGCTGGCTACACCTTC. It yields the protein CASSMTMSGAGYTF.

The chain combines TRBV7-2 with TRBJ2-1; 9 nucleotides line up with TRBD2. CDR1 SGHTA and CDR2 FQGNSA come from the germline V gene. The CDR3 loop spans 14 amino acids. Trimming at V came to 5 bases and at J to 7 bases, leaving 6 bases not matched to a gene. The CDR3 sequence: CASSLGLARNEQFF. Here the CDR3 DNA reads TGTGCCAGCAGCCTAGGACTAGCGAGGAATGAGCAGTTCTTC. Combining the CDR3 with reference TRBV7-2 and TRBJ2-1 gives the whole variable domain GAGVSQSPSNKVTEKGKDVELRCDPISGHTALYWYRQSLGQGLEFLIYFQGNSAPDKSGLPSDRFSAERTGGSVSTLTIQRTQQEDSAVYLCASSLGLARNEQFFGPGTRLTVL.

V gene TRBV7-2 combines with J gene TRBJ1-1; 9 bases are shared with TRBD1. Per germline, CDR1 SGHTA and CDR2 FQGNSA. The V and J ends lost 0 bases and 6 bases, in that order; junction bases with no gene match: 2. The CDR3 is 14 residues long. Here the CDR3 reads CASSLAGTGPEAFF. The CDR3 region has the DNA TGTGCCAGCAGCTTAGCCGGGACAGGGCCTGAAGCTTTCTTT.

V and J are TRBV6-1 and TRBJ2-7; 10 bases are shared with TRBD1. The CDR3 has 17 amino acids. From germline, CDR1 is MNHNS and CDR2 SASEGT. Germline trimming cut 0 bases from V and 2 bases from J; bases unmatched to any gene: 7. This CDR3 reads CASSEAVGQGVAYEQYF. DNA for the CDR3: TGTGCCAGCAGTGAAGCTGTAGGACAGGGGGTCGCCTACGAGCAGTACTTC.

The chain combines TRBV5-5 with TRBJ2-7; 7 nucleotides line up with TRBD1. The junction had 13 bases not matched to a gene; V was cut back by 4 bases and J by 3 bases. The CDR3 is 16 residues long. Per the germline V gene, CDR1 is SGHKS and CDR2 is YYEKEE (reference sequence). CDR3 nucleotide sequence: TGTGCCAGCAGCCAGGGGACAGCCCTAGAGCTCTACGAGCAGTACTTC. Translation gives CASSQGTALELYEQYF.

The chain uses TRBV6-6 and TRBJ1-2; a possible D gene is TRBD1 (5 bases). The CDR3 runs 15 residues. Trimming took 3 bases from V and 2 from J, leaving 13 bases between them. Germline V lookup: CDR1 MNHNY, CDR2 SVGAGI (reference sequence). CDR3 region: CASSYNRGSNYGYTF. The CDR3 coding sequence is TGTGCCAGCAGTTATAATAGGGGTTCGAACTATGGCTACACCTTC.

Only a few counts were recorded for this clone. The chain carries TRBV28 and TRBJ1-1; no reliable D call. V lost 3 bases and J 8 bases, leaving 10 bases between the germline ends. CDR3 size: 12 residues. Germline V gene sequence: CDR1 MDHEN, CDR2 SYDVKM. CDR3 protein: CASSLLQSEAFF. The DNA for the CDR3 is TGTGCCAGCAGTTTGTTACAGAGCGAAGCTTTCTTT.

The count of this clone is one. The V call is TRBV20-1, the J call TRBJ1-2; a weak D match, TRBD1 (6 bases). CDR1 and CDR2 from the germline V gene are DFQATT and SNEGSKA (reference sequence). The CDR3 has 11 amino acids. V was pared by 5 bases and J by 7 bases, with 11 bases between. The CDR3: CSAYRVFGYTF. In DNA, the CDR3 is TGCAGTGCTTACAGGGTTTTTGGCTACACCTTC.